The 19 T cell receptor beta chains below all came from one sample that was sequenced in a study of post-analysis software for immune sequencing data. Unique molecular identifiers were built into the TCR beta cDNA libraries. In TCRdb, the PCR reads were re-called with MiXCR into one record per CDR3 protein. The table records over 700,000 distinct CDR3 sequences, about 27% of them present only once. Study conclusions and caveats: Compared with controls, patients had more of five or six TRBV segments, including TRBV5-6, TRBV5-1 and TRBV20-1.

Their recognized antigens are unknown. Material: blood. The receptor set was obtained from a girl aged 5 to 17 with multiple sclerosis.

V gene TRBV20-1 combines with J gene TRBJ2-5; a weak D match, TRBD1 (6 bases). Trimming removed 1 base at V and 4 bases at J, with 13 bases between. The CDR3 contains 14 residues. Germline V lookup: CDR1 DFQATT, CDR2 SNEGSKA (reference sequence). The CDR3 here is CSARVSTGRETQYF. In DNA, the CDR3 is TGCAGTGCTAGAGTGTCGACAGGTCGAGAGACCCAGTACTTC.

This clonotype has a handful of counts. V usage is TRBV5-6 and J usage is TRBJ2-1; possibly TRBD2 for D (5 bases). The germline V and J ends were trimmed by 5 bases and 0 bases, with 21 bases remaining between them. The CDR3 runs 18 residues. The germline V gene has CDR1 SGHDT and CDR2 YYEEEE. CDR3 sequence: CASSPGDTRMSSYNEQFF. The DNA of the CDR3 is TGTGCCAGCAGTCCCGGGGATACCCGAATGAGCTCCTACAATGAGCAGTTCTTC.

The chain recombines TRBV29-1 with TRBJ2-7; 9 nucleotides align to TRBD2. There are 16 residues in the CDR3. Per germline, CDR1 SQVTM and CDR2 ANQGSEA. V shed 5 bases, J shed 0 bases, and the junction held 11 bases outside the gene matches. In DNA form, the CDR3 reads TGCAGCGTTAGGAGCGGGAGGACGGGTGGCTCCTACGAGCAGTACTTC. It codes for CSVRSGRTGGSYEQYF.

This clonotype was picked up one time. The CDR3 end shows no conserved phenylalanine or tryptophan, and so a read error is likely. The rearrangement links TRBV20-1 to TRBJ2-3; 11 bases align to TRBD2. Germline V gene sequence: CDR1 DFQATT, CDR2 SNEGSKA (reference sequence). J gave up 0 bases and V 5 bases, and 1 base lay outside the gene matches. The CDR3 contains 14 residues. The CDR3 nucleotides are TGCAGTGCTCGACTAGCGGGAAGCACAGATACGCAGTATTGT. Its protein is CSARLAGSTDTQYC.

This rearrangement joins TRBV29-1 to TRBJ2-5; 8 nucleotides agree with TRBD2. The V gene's germline CDR1 is SQVTM and CDR2 ANQGSEA. The trim removed 6 bases at V and 11 bases at J, leaving 11 bases unmatched. The CDR3 contains 12 residues. CDR3 sequence reads: CSVGGGWNEQYF. The DNA for the CDR3 is TGCAGCGTCGGGGGGGGTTGGAATGAGCAGTACTTC.

V is TRBV28 and J is TRBJ2-4; D might be TRBD1 or TRBD2, each matching 5 bases. Trimming stripped 6 bases from V and 7 bases from J, with 19 bases between. This CDR3 is 15 amino acids long. Germline V gives CDR1 MDHEN, CDR2 SYDVKM. The CDR3 spells CASSNGGPEGNIQYF. The CDR3 DNA reads TGTGCCAGCAGCAATGGGGGACCCGAGGGGAACATTCAGTACTTC.

V usage is TRBV2 and J usage is TRBJ2-1; 11 bases are shared with TRBD1. The CDR3 has 16 residues. The V and J ends lost 6 bases and 1 base, in that order; junction bases with no gene match: 5. Germline V gene data show CDR1 as SNHLY and CDR2 as FYNNEI. Written as DNA, the CDR3 is TGTGCCAGCAGACTTGGGACAGGGGGTTCCTACAATGAGCAGTTCTTC. This codes for CASRLGTGGSYNEQFF.

The chain joins TRBV7-2 to TRBJ2-3; D is unclear. Trimming left V 5 bases short and J 0 bases short, with 18 bases between. Germline CDR1 reads SGHTA; CDR2 reads FQGNSA. The CDR3 runs to 17 residues. CDR3 sequence reads: CASSLRTERRSTDTQYF. The CDR3 bases are TGTGCCAGCAGCCTACGGACGGAACGAAGGAGCACAGATACGCAGTATTTT.

This clonotype was detected only a few times. V and J are TRBV7-2 and TRBJ2-1; D might be TRBD2 (6 bases). V was cut by 5 bases and J by 7 bases, with 21 bases left in between. The V gene's germline CDR1 is SGHTA and CDR2 FQGNSA. This CDR3 is built from 16 residues. The CDR3 DNA sequence: TGTGCCAGCAGCCTTACGTCGTGGGGGGAAAGGAATGAGCAGTTCTTC. This sequence encodes CASSLTSWGERNEQFF.

V and J are TRBV2 and TRBJ2-1; TRBD2 matches at 7 bases. In germline, CDR1 is SNHLY, CDR2 FYNNEI. V was clipped by 8 bases and J by 12 bases; unmatched bases: 7. The CDR3 is 11 amino acids. CDR3 sequence (DNA): TGTGCCAGCTCTACTAGCGTTTGGCAGTTCTTC. Encoded protein: CASSTSVWQFF.

This clonotype was observed a handful of times. V usage is TRBV5-1 and J usage is TRBJ2-5, with 8 bases matching TRBD1. This CDR3 is 15 amino acids long. The V segment lost 5 bases and the J segment 2 bases; nucleotides outside the gene matches: 8. The germline gives CDR1 SGHRS, CDR2 YFSETQ. This CDR3 reads CASRPDRGRQETQYF. The DNA for the CDR3 is TGCGCCAGCAGACCCGACAGGGGAAGGCAAGAGACCCAGTACTTC.

This clonotype was counted a single time. The CDR3 DNA follows: TGTGCCAGCAGCCGCGGGACAGGGCAAGAGACCCAGTACTTC. Residues: CASSRGTGQETQYF. The chain combines TRBV7-7 with TRBJ2-5; TRBD1 matches 9 bases. The length of the CDR3 is 14 residues. Per the germline V gene, CDR1 is SSHAT and CDR2 is FNYEAQ (reference sequence). The trim removed 5 bases at V and 2 bases at J, leaving 3 bases unmatched.

This clonotype was found a few times. J is TRBJ1-6 and V is TRBV4-3, with unresolved D. Trimming removed 0 bases at V and 13 bases at J, with 13 bases between. CDR3 length: 14 amino acids. Germline loops: CDR1 LGHNA, CDR2 YSLEER. DNA of the CDR3: TGCGCCAGCAGCCAAGATCCGAGCTCTAAGCCCCTCCACTTT. Protein: CASSQDPSSKPLHF.

This clonotype was counted between two and nine times. The chain carries TRBV7-2 and TRBJ1-2; 7 positions match TRBD1. Germline assignment: CDR1 SGHTA and CDR2 FQGNSA. The CDR3 runs 14 residues. Trimming at V came to 5 bases and at J to 4 bases, leaving 7 bases not matched to a gene. CDR3 DNA: TGTGCCAGCAGCGAAAAAGCAGGGGGCTATGGCTACACCTTC. Translating it yields CASSEKAGGYGYTF.

This clonotype has only a few counts. This sequence joins TRBV6-2 or TRBV6-3 and TRBJ2-3; D might be TRBD2 (6 bases). The germline V gene has CDR1 MNHEY and CDR2 SVGEGT. The CDR3 consists of 15 residues. The V end lost 0 bases, the J end lost 6 bases, and 13 bases lay between the germline ends. The CDR3 nucleotides read TGTGCCAGCAGTTACTCGAGGAGGGCGCCGGATACGCAGTATTTT. Encoded protein: CASSYSRRAPDTQYF.

The rearrangement uses TRBV4-2 and TRBJ1-5; D gene uncertain. Trimming cost V 1 base and J 6 bases, with 10 bases left between them. This CDR3 spans 14 amino acids. Germline CDR1 is LGHNA and CDR2 is YNFKEQ. As DNA, the CDR3 is TGTGCCAGCAGCCAAGGGGCGAACGGTCAGCCCCAGCATTTT. Residues: CASSQGANGQPQHF.

V gene TRBV4-3 combines with J gene TRBJ2-1, with D unresolved. This CDR3 has 16 amino acids. The germline gives CDR1 LGHNA, CDR2 YSLEER. Trimming removed 3 bases from V and 9 bases from J, with 21 bases in between. The CDR3, as DNA: TGCGCCAGCAGCCAGGGTCGAGAAGGATATTGGGGTGAGCAGTTCTTC. It is translated as CASSQGREGYWGEQFF.

This clonotype was observed a few times. This chain uses TRBV9 with TRBJ1-1, with D possibly TRBD1 on 5 matching bases. Trimming pared 7 bases from V and 1 base from J, leaving 14 bases between. Germline V gene lookup returns CDR1 SGDLS and CDR2 YYNGEE. CDR3 size: 14 residues. CDR3: CASGGAGPNTEAFF. The CDR3 bases are TGTGCCAGCGGCGGGGCGGGACCGAACACTGAAGCTTTCTTT.

This clonotype showed up just a few times. The chain uses TRBV27 and TRBJ2-3; D is perhaps TRBD1 or TRBD2 (5 bases each). V lost 5 bases and J lost 7, with 22 bases in between. This CDR3 has 16 amino acids. Germline V gives CDR1 MNHEY, CDR2 SMNVEV (reference sequence). The chain's CDR3 is CASSPPGRSSVYTQYF. The CDR3 coding sequence is TGTGCCAGCAGTCCACCGGGACGCTCGTCGGTATATACGCAGTATTTT.